This is a list of T cell receptor beta chains from one sample in a study of cytomegalovirus exposure and HLA in healthy donors. Libraries were prepared by immunoSEQ multiplex PCR; TCRdb keeps only in-frame clonotypes and omits some of them. The sample yields around 130,000 clones, about 80% seen once. Sequenced material: PBMCs. All receptors derive from a male donor in good health and CMV-seronegative. Each CDR3 is given without its conserved first and last residue.

V: TRBV5-1
length: 12
CDR3: ASSGGQSADTQY

V: TRBV7-9
length: 12
CDR3: ASSLTSGRETQY

V: TRBV18
length: 12
CDR3: ASSPLDRGDTIY

V: TRBV6-4
length: 13
CDR3: ASSDGQGGTGELF

V: TRBV2
length: 13
CDR3: ASSGGQGPTGELF

V: TRBV6-1
length: 12
CDR3: ASSRQQNTGELF

V: TRBV25-1
length: 16
CDR3: ASSESLRQSFSYNEQF

V: TRBV10-1
length: 14
CDR3: ASSGNREGVGNEQF

V: TRBV5-1
length: 17
CDR3: ASSLDGLAGVIKEYEQY

V: TRBV5-7
length: 14
CDR3: ASSLADRVGNQPQH

V: TRBV20-1
length: 9
CDR3: SLGAGIEAF

V: TRBV6-4
length: 18
CDR3: ASSGSQGSPSYSGANGLT

V: TRBV11-1
length: 14
CDR3: ASSLGQDRWSYEQY

V: TRBV11-2
length: 11
CDR3: ASSPQGSGELF

V: TRBV5-1
length: 13
CDR3: ASSSTGALGNEQF

V: TRBV11-2
length: 12
CDR3: ASSLGQGGYEQY

V: TRBV7-2
length: 16
CDR3: ASSLGRGGGERADTQY

V: TRBV5-1
length: 13
CDR3: ASSGGGAGANVLT

V: TRBV19
length: 10
CDR3: ASSIRLGGYT

V: TRBV5-4
length: 13
CDR3: ASSLESGVYTEAF

V: TRBV29-1
length: 12
CDR3: SVDVRWDREGYT

V: TRBV4-1
length: 14
CDR3: ASSHFGGEGADTQY

V: TRBV28
length: 10
CDR3: ASSLQGDTQY

V: TRBV5-4
length: 12
CDR3: ASSSGLGDTEAF

V: TRBV19
length: 14
CDR3: ASSIGQTTSTDTQY

V: TRBV19
length: 13
CDR3: ASSPQGATNEKLF

V: TRBV7-6
length: 13
CDR3: ASSFVSGSSYEQY

V: TRBV7-8
length: 14
CDR3: ASSQLGGRSGNTIY

V: TRBV5-1
length: 9
CDR3: ASSLALEQY

V: TRBV30
length: 15
CDR3: AWRTRDPGGFGQPQH

V: TRBV7-2
length: 11
CDR3: ASSLTDYQPQH

V: TRBV29-1
length: 13
CDR3: SVESWAASNAEAF

V: TRBV7-2
length: 13
CDR3: ASSFTAGTGDGYT

V: TRBV19
length: 14
CDR3: ASSPGLARSKNIQY

V: TRBV2
length: 14
CDR3: ASSGRTVLSNQPQH

V: TRBV4-2
length: 14
CDR3: ASSPGLAGAAGELF

V: TRBV27
length: 11
CDR3: ASSFRLANSQY